What follows are 32 T cell receptor beta chains derived from one specimen sequenced in a study of shared T cell receptors in the human thymus (dated by TCRdb to the early 2020s). Libraries came from the immunoSEQ multiplex PCR assay. As stored in TCRdb, this immuneACCESS dataset retains in-frame rearrangements with V and J assigned. A fraction of the clones does not appear; measured against another copy, unresolved V genes explain less than half of the discrepancy, and the remainder lacks a known reason. The sample has fewer than 700,000 clones on record, roughly 90% of them singletons. The ten biggest clones cover approximately 0.01% of the sample. The same sample was also used in a study of human thymus T cells.

Sequencing used thymocytes. The receptors here all came from a boy in the first two years of life with a congenital heart defect. Donor details come from another sample of the same person, matched by shared clones.

The rearrangement links TRBV9 to TRBJ2-3; D remains unclear. The CDR3 covers 14 residues. The germline CDR1 and CDR2 sequences are SGDLS and YYNGEE. Trimming took off 7 bases at V and 4 bases at J, with 16 bases between the two ends. The CDR3 here is CASLPSESADTQYF. The DNA of the CDR3 is TGTGCCAGCCTCCCGAGCGAGTCTGCAGATACGCAGTATTTT.

V gene TRBV14 combines with J gene TRBJ2-4; 7 bases line up with TRBD1. Trimming took 1 base from V and 7 from J; bases not matched to a gene: 7. CDR1 SGHDN and CDR2 FVKESK come from the germline V gene. The CDR3 has 15 amino acids. CDR3 sequence (DNA): TGTGCCAGCAGCCAAGGGGGACAGTACCCTAACATTCAGTACTTC. As protein: CASSQGGQYPNIQYF.

CDR3 residues: CASSVRTGGVEQYF. The CDR3 bases are TGCGCCAGCAGTGTCCGGACAGGAGGAGTCGAGCAGTACTTC. V gene TRBV10-1 combines with J gene TRBJ2-7; 7 bases fit TRBD1. Germline V gives CDR1 WNHNN, CDR2 SYGVQD (reference sequence). The V and J ends lost 4 bases and 6 bases, in that order; junction bases with no gene match: 9. The CDR3 is 14 amino acids.

This clone has only a few counts. V usage is TRBV11-3 and J usage is TRBJ2-3, with D perhaps TRBD2 (6 bases). Germline V gene data show CDR1 as SGHNT and CDR2 as YENEEA. The CDR3 runs to 17 residues. Trimming pared 5 bases from V and 4 bases from J, leaving 22 bases between. CDR3 amino acids: CASSPLGAGSASDTQYF. CDR3 coding DNA: TGTGCCAGCAGCCCCCTCGGGGCGGGGTCGGCCTCAGATACGCAGTATTTT.

This chain uses TRBV7-2 with TRBJ1-2; TRBD1 might be the D (6 bases). This CDR3 comprises 16 residues. Germline V gene lookup returns CDR1 SGHTA and CDR2 FQGNSA. The V end was cut by 4 bases, the J end by 8 bases, with 23 bases between. The DNA for the CDR3 is TGTGCCAGCAGCTCTTGGGAGGGGGGCTACGGGGAGGGCTACACCTTC. This encodes CASSSWEGGYGEGYTF.

This rearrangement joins TRBV5-4 to TRBJ2-7; 11 bases align to TRBD2. With V trimmed by 3 bases and J by 2 bases, 1 base remained unmatched. CDR1 is SGHNT, CDR2 YYREEE, per germline (reference sequence). The CDR3 is 14 amino acids. The CDR3, as DNA: TGTGCCAGCAGCTCGACTAGCGGGGCCTACGAGCAGTACTTC. This gives the protein CASSSTSGAYEQYF.

The chain uses TRBV9 and TRBJ2-5, with D perhaps TRBD2 (6 bases). Germline assignment: CDR1 SGDLS and CDR2 YYNGEE. The ends were cut back, 3 bases at V and 4 bases at J, with 13 bases in the middle. This CDR3 is 14 amino acids long. CDR3 bases: TGTGCCAGCAGCGGGGGTCTAGCGTTAGAGACCCAGTACTTC. Residues: CASSGGLALETQYF. The variable domain in full, completed from reference TRBV9 and TRBJ2-5, reads DSGVTQTPKHLITATGQRVTLRCSPRSGDLSVYWYQQSLDQGLQFLIQYYNGEERAKGNILERFSAQQFPDLHSELNLSSLELGDSALYFCASSGGLALETQYFGPGTRLLVL.

This chain joins TRBV14 and TRBJ1-4; 9 bases are a match to TRBD1. V trimming: 0 bases; J trimming: 11 bases; junction bases outside the gene matches: 19. CDR3 length: 19 residues. Per germline, CDR1 SGHDN and CDR2 FVKESK. The CDR3 DNA reads TGTGCCAGCAGCCAAGAAAAGACAGGACAGGGGCCGGAGTCCGGGAAACTGTTTTTT. Its translation is CASSQEKTGQGPESGKLFF.

CDR3 coding DNA: TGTGCCAGCAGCTTAGGGCCGAGCGGGATGACGTACGAGCAGTACTTC. This sequence encodes CASSLGPSGMTYEQYF. The rearrangement uses TRBV11-2 and TRBJ2-7; the match to TRBD2 covers 7 bases. CDR1 and CDR2 (germline): SGHAT, FQNNGV. This CDR3 region has 16 residues. V dropped 1 base and J dropped 4; count of bases not matched to a gene: 10.

This clone showed up just a few times. J is TRBJ2-1 and V is TRBV14; 7 bases line up with TRBD2. Germline loops: CDR1 SGHDN, CDR2 FVKESK. The CDR3 has 16 residues. Germline trimming cut 0 bases from V and 8 bases from J; bases unmatched to any gene: 10. The CDR3 nucleotides read TGTGCCAGCAGCCAAGATCGTGCGGGAGTATATTATGAGCAGTTCTTC. It is translated as CASSQDRAGVYYEQFF.

This sequence joins TRBV2 and TRBJ2-3; TRBD2 aligns across 7 bases. This CDR3 is 16 amino acids long. Looked up from germline, CDR1 is SNHLY and CDR2 is FYNNEI. V lost 6 bases to trimming and J lost 1 base; unmatched junction nucleotides: 10. The CDR3 nucleotides read TGTGCCAGCAGACCCCGCGGGAGCGCCCGCACAGATACGCAGTATTTT. This codes for CASRPRGSARTDTQYF.

The CDR3 loop reads CASSEYSFSGREQFF. Written as DNA, the CDR3 is TGTGCCAGCAGTGAATACTCCTTTAGCGGGAGGGAGCAGTTCTTC. The chain employs TRBV25-1 and TRBJ2-1; TRBD2 agrees at 10 bases. The junction had 6 bases not matched to a gene; V was cut back by 0 bases and J by 10 bases. Per germline, CDR1 MGHDK and CDR2 SYGVNS. The CDR3 consists of 15 residues.

The chain recombines TRBV7-2 with TRBJ2-5; 13 bases fit TRBD2. The trim removed 0 bases at V and 4 bases at J, leaving 2 bases unmatched. CDR3 size: 16 residues. Germline assignment: CDR1 SGHTA and CDR2 FQGNSA. CDR3 residues: CASSLAGLAGLETQYF. DNA of the CDR3: TGTGCCAGCAGCTTAGCGGGACTAGCGGGGTTAGAGACCCAGTACTTC.

In this sample, this clone turned up once. The chain recombines TRBV5-4 with TRBJ2-1; 8 bases are shared with TRBD1. V was clipped by 2 bases and J by 2 bases; unmatched bases: 18. This CDR3 has 20 residues. Germline CDR1 and CDR2: SGHNT and YYREEE (reference sequence). CDR3 in amino acids: CASSFPFQDRDFNPYNEQFF. In DNA form, the CDR3 reads TGTGCCAGCAGCTTTCCCTTCCAGGACAGGGACTTTAATCCCTACAATGAGCAGTTCTTC.

The chain couples TRBV12-2 to TRBJ2-7; the table gives TRBD1 as D, unverified against the DNA. TRBV12-2 corresponds to a pseudogene. This CDR3 is 13 amino acids long. The CDR3 sequence: CASRFRGLYEQYF. CDR3 coding DNA: TGTGCAAGTCGCTTCAGGGGGCTATACGAGCAGTACTTC.

The V gene is TRBV27, the J gene TRBJ2-1; maybe TRBD1 (5 bases). From germline, CDR1 is MNHEY and CDR2 SMNVEV (reference sequence). CDR3 length equals 17 residues. The V gene lost 4 bases and the J gene lost 0 bases, with 16 bases spanning the gap. The CDR3 DNA is TGTGCCAGCAGTTCCCCGAGACAGTTGAGCTCCTACAATGAGCAGTTCTTC. Translating it yields CASSSPRQLSSYNEQFF.

This chain connects TRBV5-1 to TRBJ2-7, with D possibly matching TRBD1 (5 bases). V lost 2 bases to trimming and J lost 3 bases, with 18 bases between them. Germline V CDR1 and CDR2: SGHRS, YFSETQ. The CDR3 covers 16 residues. CDR3 protein: CASSLYRSPLYYEQYF. CDR3 DNA: TGCGCCAGCAGCTTATACAGGTCGCCCCTCTACTACGAGCAGTACTTC.

The V and J genes are TRBV4-1 and TRBJ2-2; a weak D match, TRBD2 (5 bases). This CDR3 is 17 amino acids long. CDR1 and CDR2 from the germline V gene are MGHRA and YSYEKL. V was shortened by 0 bases and J by 3 bases, with 14 bases between the two germline ends. In DNA form, the CDR3 reads TGCGCCAGCAGCCAAGACCGAGTGGAGCGGTACACCGGGGAGCTGTTTTTT. Translated: CASSQDRVERYTGELFF.

The chain recombines TRBV5-6 with TRBJ2-2, with TRBD1 identical over 9 bases. Germline values: CDR1 SGHDT, CDR2 YYEEEE. The CDR3 consists of 18 residues. V lost 1 base to trimming and J lost 5 bases; unmatched junction nucleotides: 12. The CDR3 DNA sequence: TGTGCCAGCAGCTTGTTACGAGCGGGACAGGGACATACCGGGGAGCTGTTTTTT. Translating it yields CASSLLRAGQGHTGELFF.

With respect to this clone: This sample also contains other DNA sequences that code for the same CDR3. The rearrangement joins TRBV5-1 to TRBJ2-7, with 8 bases matching TRBD1. Germline CDR1 is SGHRS and CDR2 is YFSETQ. Losses at the gene ends were 4 bases for V and 5 bases for J; bases not matched to a gene: 11. This CDR3 comprises 15 residues. The CDR3 protein is CASSLDRTGRDEQYF. The CDR3 region has the DNA TGCGCCAGCAGCCTGGACAGGACAGGGAGAGACGAGCAGTACTTC.

The V gene is TRBV29-1, the J gene TRBJ1-1; D perhaps matches TRBD1 (6 bases). The CDR3 runs 11 residues. Germline CDR1 is SQVTM and CDR2 is ANQGSEA. Between the trimmed V and J ends, which lost 8 bases and 6 bases, there was a span of 13 bases. CDR3 DNA sequence: TGCAGCCCGAAGCGACAGGCTGAAGCTTTCTTT. This translates into CSPKRQAEAFF.

The rearrangement uses TRBV19 and TRBJ2-3; D is perhaps TRBD2 (6 bases). This CDR3 has 15 residues. Germline V gene lookup returns CDR1 LNHDA and CDR2 SQIVND (reference sequence). V was pared by 6 bases and J by 1 base, with 14 bases between. The CDR3 DNA reads TGTGCCAGTAGGCGGGGTAGGGATGGCACAGATACGCAGTATTTT. It encodes CASRRGRDGTDTQYF.

V usage is TRBV30 and J usage is TRBJ1-2; no definite D call. Deletions cut 0 bases from V and 4 bases from J, with 9 bases between. The germline V gene has CDR1 GTSNPN and CDR2 SVGIG (reference sequence). The CDR3 contains 13 residues. The CDR3 DNA reads TGTGCCTGGAGTGTCATTCTGAGCTATGGCTACACCTTC. This codes for CAWSVILSYGYTF.

The rearrangement joins TRBV5-1 to TRBJ2-3, with a weak D call TRBD2 (5 bases). V was cut by 0 bases and J by 1 base, with 15 bases left in between. CDR3 length: 17 amino acids. The germline V gene encodes CDR1 SGHRS and CDR2 YFSETQ. CDR3 residues: CASSLAGSSTRTDTQYF. In DNA form, the CDR3 reads TGCGCCAGCAGCTTGGCCGGATCTAGCACCCGCACAGATACGCAGTATTTT.

This chain joins TRBV5-4 and TRBJ2-1, with 9 bases matching TRBD2. Germline V lookup: CDR1 SGHNT, CDR2 YYREEE (reference sequence). V trimming: 4 bases; J trimming: 0 bases; junction bases outside the gene matches: 5. This CDR3 is 16 amino acids long. The chain's CDR3 is CASSPRSGSSYNEQFF. CDR3 nucleotide sequence: TGTGCCAGCAGCCCCCGTAGCGGGAGCTCCTACAATGAGCAGTTCTTC.

The chain combines TRBV9 with TRBJ2-1; 14 bases map to TRBD2. V was pared by 0 bases and J by 7 bases, with 15 bases of the junction left unmatched. The CDR3 has 20 amino acids. Germline V gene data show CDR1 as SGDLS and CDR2 as YYNGEE. CDR3 nucleotides: TGTGCCAGCAGCGTAGAAAGGACTAGCGGGAGGTTACGAAGTGAAAATGAGCAGTTCTTC. Translating gives CASSVERTSGRLRSENEQFF.

The table lists this clone with a count of one. This rearrangement joins TRBV30 to TRBJ1-5; 7 bases align to TRBD1. J lost 4 bases, V lost 1 base, and 13 bases had no gene match. The CDR3 contains 17 residues. The germline V gene has CDR1 GTSNPN and CDR2 SVGIG (reference sequence). For the CDR3, the DNA is TGTGCCTGGAGTGGGTCAGGGGGGCCGCGTGATAATCAGCCCCAGCATTTT. It is translated as CAWSGSGGPRDNQPQHF.

The rearrangement links TRBV6-1 to TRBJ2-5; 7 bases fit TRBD2. CDR3 length equals 13 residues. Germline V gene data show CDR1 as MNHNS and CDR2 as SASEGT. The V and J ends lost 8 bases and 1 base, in that order; junction bases with no gene match: 4. The DNA for the CDR3 is TGTGCCAGCTTGGGAGGGGCCCAAGAGACCCAGTACTTC. Translation gives CASLGGAQETQYF.

In nucleotides, the CDR3 is TGTGCCAGCAGTCCCTGGACAGATGAAAAACTGTTTTTT. As protein: CASSPWTDEKLFF. The V call is TRBV27, the J call TRBJ1-4, with a tentative D call TRBD1 (6 bases). CDR1 and CDR2 from the germline V gene are MNHEY and SMNVEV (reference sequence). V lost 5 bases and J 6 bases, leaving 10 bases between the germline ends. The CDR3 totals 13 residues.

The chain carries TRBV28 and TRBJ2-7; D perhaps matches TRBD2 (5 bases). Germline V gene data show CDR1 as MDHEN and CDR2 as SYDVKM. V was trimmed by 2 bases and J by 4 bases, leaving 24 bases between them. The CDR3 spans 18 residues. The CDR3, as DNA: TGTGCCAGCAGTTTACGGGGTGGTGTGACGGTCGTCTTGTACGAGCAGTACTTC. This gives the protein CASSLRGGVTVVLYEQYF.

The gene calls are TRBV5-3 and TRBJ2-5; 8 bases match TRBD2. TRBV5-3 is annotated as an ORF whose role is uncertain. V was clipped by 0 bases and J by 2 bases; unmatched bases: 6. The CDR3 has 16 amino acids. The CDR3 sequence: CARSLVRTSGQETQYF. CDR3 nucleotide sequence: TGTGCCAGAAGCTTGGTTCGAACTAGCGGACAAGAGACCCAGTACTTC.

The count of this clone is one. CDR3 in amino acids: CSVLSGYGYTF. The DNA of the CDR3 is TGCAGCGTCCTGTCAGGATATGGCTACACCTTC. V usage is TRBV29-1 and J usage is TRBJ1-2; no firm D call. Germline V gene lookup returns CDR1 SQVTM and CDR2 ANQGSEA. There are 11 residues in the CDR3. Deletions cut 6 bases from V and 5 bases from J, with 10 bases between.